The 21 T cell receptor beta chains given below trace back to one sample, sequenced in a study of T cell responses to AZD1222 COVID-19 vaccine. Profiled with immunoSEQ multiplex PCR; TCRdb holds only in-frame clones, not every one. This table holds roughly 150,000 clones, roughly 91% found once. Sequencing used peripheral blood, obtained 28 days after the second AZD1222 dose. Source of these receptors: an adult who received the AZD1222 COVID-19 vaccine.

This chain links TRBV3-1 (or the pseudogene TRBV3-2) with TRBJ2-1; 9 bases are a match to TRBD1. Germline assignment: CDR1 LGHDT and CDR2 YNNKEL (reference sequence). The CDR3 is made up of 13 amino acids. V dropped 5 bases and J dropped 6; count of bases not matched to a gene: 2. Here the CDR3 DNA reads TGTGCCAGCAGCACGGACAGGGGCAATGAGCAGTTCTTC. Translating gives CASSTDRGNEQFF.

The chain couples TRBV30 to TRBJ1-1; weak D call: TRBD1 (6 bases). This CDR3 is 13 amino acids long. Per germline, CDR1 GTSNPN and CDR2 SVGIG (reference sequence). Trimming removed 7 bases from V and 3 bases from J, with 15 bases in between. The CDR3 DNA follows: TGTGCCTCGGGGGCGAATATGGACACTGAAGCTTTCTTT. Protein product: CASGANMDTEAFF.

The chain's CDR3 is CSASRTGTRWNSNQPQHF. The DNA for the CDR3 is TGCAGTGCTAGTAGGACAGGGACGAGGTGGAATAGCAATCAGCCCCAGCATTTT. The J gene is TRBJ1-5, the V gene TRBV20-1; 8 bases are a match to TRBD1. Looked up from germline, CDR1 is DFQATT and CDR2 is SNEGSKA (reference sequence). Unmatched junction bases numbered 13, after V lost 3 bases and J lost 0 bases. The CDR3 consists of 18 residues.

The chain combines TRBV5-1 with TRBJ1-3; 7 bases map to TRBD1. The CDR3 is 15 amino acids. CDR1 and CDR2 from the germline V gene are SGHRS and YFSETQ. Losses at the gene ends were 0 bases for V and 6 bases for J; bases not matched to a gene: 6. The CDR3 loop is CASSLVQGLTNTIYF. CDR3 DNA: TGCGCCAGCAGCTTGGTACAGGGGTTGACAAACACCATATATTTT.

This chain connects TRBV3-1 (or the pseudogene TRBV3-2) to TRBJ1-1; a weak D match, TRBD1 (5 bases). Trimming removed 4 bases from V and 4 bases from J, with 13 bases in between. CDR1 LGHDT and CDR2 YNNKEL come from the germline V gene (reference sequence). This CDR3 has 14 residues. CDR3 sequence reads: CASSRSSGGTEAFF. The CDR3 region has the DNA TGTGCCAGCAGCCGAAGTTCGGGGGGCACTGAAGCTTTCTTT.

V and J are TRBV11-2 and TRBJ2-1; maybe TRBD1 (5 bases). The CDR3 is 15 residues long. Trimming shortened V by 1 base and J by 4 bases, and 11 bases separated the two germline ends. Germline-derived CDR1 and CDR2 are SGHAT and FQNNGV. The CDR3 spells CASSLGLGVYNEQFF. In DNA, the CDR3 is TGTGCCAGCAGCTTAGGATTAGGGGTTTACAATGAGCAGTTCTTC.

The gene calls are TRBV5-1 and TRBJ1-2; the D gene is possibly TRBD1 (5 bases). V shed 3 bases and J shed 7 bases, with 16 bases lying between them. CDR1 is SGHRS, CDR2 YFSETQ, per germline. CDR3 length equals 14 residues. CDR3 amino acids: CASSSGGDQGGYTF. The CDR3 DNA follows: TGCGCCAGCAGCTCAGGCGGGGACCAGGGTGGCTACACCTTC.

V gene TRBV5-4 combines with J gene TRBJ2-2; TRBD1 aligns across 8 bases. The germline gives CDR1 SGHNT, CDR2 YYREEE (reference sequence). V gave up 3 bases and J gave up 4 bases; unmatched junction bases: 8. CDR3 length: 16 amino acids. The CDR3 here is CASSSPIRGRTGELFF. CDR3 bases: TGTGCCAGCAGCTCACCTATCAGGGGGCGCACCGGGGAGCTGTTTTTT.

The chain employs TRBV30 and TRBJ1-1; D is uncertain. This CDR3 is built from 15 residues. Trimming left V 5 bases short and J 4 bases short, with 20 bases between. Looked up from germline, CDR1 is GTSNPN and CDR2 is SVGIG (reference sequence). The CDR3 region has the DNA TGTGCCTGGTCTAGTGGGGAAGCGACTACCACTGAAGCTTTCTTT. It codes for CAWSSGEATTTEAFF.

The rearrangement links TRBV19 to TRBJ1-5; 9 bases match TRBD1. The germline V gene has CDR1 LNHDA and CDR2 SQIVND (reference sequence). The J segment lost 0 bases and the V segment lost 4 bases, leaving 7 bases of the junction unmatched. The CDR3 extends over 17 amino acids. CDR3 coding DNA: TGTGCCAGTAGTACCTCTGGACAGGGGTATAGCAATCAGCCCCAGCATTTT. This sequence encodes CASSTSGQGYSNQPQHF.

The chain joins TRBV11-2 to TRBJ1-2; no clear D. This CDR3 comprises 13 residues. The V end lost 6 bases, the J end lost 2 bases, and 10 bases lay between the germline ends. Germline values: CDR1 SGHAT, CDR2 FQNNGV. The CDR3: CASRKDNNYGYTF. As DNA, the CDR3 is TGTGCCAGCAGAAAAGACAACAACTATGGCTACACCTTC. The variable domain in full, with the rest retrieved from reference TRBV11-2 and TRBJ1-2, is EAGVAQSPRYKIIEKRQSVAFWCNPISGHATLYWYQQILGQGPKLLIQFQNNGVVDDSQLPKDRFSAERLKGVDSTLKIQPAKLEDSAVYLCASRKDNNYGYTFGSGTRLTVV.

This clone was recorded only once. CDR3 DNA sequence: TGTGCCAGCAGTCCTTGGGGGACACTTTCCTACGAGCAGTACTTC. Translation: CASSPWGTLSYEQYF. The gene calls are TRBV6-5 and TRBJ2-7; a weak D match, TRBD1 (6 bases). Deletions cut 5 bases from V and 1 base from J, with 15 bases between. Germline V lookup: CDR1 MNHEY, CDR2 SVGAGI. The CDR3 covers 15 residues.

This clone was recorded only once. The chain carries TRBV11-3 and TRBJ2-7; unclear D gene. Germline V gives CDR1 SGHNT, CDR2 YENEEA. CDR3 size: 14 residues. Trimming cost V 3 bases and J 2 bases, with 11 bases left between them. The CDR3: CASSFGPIAYEQYF. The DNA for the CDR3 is TGTGCCAGCAGCTTTGGCCCTATCGCCTACGAGCAGTACTTC.

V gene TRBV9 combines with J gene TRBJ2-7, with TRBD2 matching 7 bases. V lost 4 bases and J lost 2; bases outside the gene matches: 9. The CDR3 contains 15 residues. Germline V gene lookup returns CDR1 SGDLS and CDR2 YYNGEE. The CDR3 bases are TGTGCCAGCAGCCCGATCCCGGGAGGTCCCTACGAGCAGTACTTC. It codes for CASSPIPGGPYEQYF.

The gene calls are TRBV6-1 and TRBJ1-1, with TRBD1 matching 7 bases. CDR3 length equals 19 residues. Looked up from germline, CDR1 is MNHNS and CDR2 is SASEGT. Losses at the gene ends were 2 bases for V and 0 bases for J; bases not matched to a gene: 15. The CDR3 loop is CASSEQTGALIGMNTEAFF. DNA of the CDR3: TGTGCCAGCAGTGAACAAACAGGGGCCCTAATCGGCATGAACACTGAAGCTTTCTTT.

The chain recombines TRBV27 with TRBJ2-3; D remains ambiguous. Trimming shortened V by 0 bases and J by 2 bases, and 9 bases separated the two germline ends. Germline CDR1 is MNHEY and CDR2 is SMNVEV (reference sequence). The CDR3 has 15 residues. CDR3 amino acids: CASSLSFLLTDTQYF. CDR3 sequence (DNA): TGTGCCAGCAGTTTATCGTTTCTGCTCACAGATACGCAGTATTTT.

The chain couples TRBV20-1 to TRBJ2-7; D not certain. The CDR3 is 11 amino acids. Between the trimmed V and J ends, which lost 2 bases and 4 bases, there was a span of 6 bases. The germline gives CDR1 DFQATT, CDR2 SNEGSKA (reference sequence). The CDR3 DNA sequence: TGCAGTGCTAGATCGCAGTACGAGCAGTACTTC. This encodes CSARSQYEQYF.

CDR3: CASSENFYGYTF. The CDR3 bases are TGCGCCAGCAGTGAAAACTTTTATGGCTACACCTTC. The chain couples TRBV10-1 to TRBJ1-2; D unresolved. The CDR3 is made up of 12 amino acids. The germline gives CDR1 WNHNN, CDR2 SYGVQD (reference sequence). V gave up 3 bases and J gave up 5 bases, with 7 bases separating them.

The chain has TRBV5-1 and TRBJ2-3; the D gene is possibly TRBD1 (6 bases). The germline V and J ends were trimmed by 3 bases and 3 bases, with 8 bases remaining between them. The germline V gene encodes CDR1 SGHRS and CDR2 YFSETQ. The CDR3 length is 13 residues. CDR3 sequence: CASSSTGTDTQYF. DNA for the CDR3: TGCGCCAGCAGCTCAACAGGGACAGATACGCAGTATTTT.

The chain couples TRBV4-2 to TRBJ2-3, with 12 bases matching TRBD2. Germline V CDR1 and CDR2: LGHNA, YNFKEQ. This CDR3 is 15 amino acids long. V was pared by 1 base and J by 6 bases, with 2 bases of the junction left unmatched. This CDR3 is CASSQGTSGKDTQYF. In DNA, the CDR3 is TGTGCCAGCAGCCAAGGGACTAGCGGGAAGGATACGCAGTATTTT.

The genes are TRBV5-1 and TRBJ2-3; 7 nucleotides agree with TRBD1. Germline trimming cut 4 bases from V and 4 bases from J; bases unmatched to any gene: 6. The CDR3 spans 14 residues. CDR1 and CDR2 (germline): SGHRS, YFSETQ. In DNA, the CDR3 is TGCGCCAGCAGCCCCCGGACAGGCCCAGATACGCAGTATTTT. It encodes CASSPRTGPDTQYF.